The sequence of this T cell receptor (beta chain) was determined in a study of T-cell reconstitution after alpha-beta-depleted transplantation in children. Trimming left V 4 bases short and J 5 bases short, with 14 bases between. There are 15 residues in the CDR3. Germline V CDR1 and CDR2: MNHEY, SVGAGI. It was with unique molecular identifiers that the TCRbeta library was prepared. One entry per CDR3 protein results from TCRdb running MiXCR on the PCR reads. The sample comprises approximately 490,000 distinct CDR3 sequences, around 13% of which are singletons, and more than 5.5% rests with the top ten.

Sequenced material: PBMCs from the stem cell graft donor, taken from the stem cell graft. The rearrangement links TRBV6-5 to TRBJ2-2, with D perhaps matching TRBD1 or TRBD2 (5 bases each). The TCR comes from a human donor who donated a stem cell graft to a child with combined immunodeficiency. CDR3 amino acids: CASSSTGPGTGELFF. CDR3 DNA: TGTGCCAGCAGTTCGACGGGGCCTGGTACCGGGGAGCTGTTTTTT.